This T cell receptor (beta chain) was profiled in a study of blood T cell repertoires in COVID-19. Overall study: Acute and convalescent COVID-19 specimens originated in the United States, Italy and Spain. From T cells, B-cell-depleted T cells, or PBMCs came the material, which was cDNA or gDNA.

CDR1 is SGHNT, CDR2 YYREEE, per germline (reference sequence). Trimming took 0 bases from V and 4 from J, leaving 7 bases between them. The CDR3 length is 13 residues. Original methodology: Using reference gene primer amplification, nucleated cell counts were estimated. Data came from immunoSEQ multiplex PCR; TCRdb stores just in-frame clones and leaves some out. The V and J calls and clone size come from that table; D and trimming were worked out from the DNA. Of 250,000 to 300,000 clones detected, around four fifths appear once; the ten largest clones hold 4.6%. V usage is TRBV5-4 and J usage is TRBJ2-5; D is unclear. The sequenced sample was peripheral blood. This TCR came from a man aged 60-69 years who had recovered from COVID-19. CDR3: CASSLGLGETQYF. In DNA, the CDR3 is TGTGCCAGCAGCTTGGGTCTAGGAGAGACCCAGTACTTC.